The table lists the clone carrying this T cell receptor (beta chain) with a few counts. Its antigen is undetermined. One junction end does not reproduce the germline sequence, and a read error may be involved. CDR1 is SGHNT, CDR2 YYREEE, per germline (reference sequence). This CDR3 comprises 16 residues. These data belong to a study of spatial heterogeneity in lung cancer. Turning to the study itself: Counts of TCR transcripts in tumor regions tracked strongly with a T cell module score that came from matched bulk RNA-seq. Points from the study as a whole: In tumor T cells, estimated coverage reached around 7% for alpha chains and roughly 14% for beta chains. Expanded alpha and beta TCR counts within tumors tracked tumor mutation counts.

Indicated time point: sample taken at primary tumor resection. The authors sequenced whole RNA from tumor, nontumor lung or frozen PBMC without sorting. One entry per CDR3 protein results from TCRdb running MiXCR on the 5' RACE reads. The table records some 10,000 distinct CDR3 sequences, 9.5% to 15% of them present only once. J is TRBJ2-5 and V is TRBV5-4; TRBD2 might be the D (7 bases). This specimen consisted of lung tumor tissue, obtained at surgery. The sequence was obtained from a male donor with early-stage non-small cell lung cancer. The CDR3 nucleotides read TGTGCCAGCAGGTTGGGGGGGCCCAGCGAAAAAGAGACCCAGTACTTC. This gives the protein CASRLGGPSEKETQYF.